These 20 T cell receptor beta chains were sequenced from one sample in a study of T-cell reconstitution after alpha-beta-depleted transplantation in children. The library targeted TCRbeta and was prepared with unique molecular identifiers. TCRdb reprocessed the PCR reads via MiXCR and lists one record per CDR3 protein. The sample has 200,000 to 250,000 distinct CDR3 sequences; under 9.5% are singletons. This specimen was PBMCs from the stem cell graft donor, taken from the stem cell graft. These receptors were collected from a human donor who donated a stem cell graft to a child with acute lymphoblastic leukemia.

This clonotype was picked up many times. The V gene is TRBV29-1, the J gene TRBJ2-2; 8 nucleotides agree with TRBD1. The trim removed 3 bases at V and 5 bases at J, leaving 5 bases unmatched. This CDR3 has 14 residues. Looked up from germline, CDR1 is SQVTM and CDR2 is ANQGSEA. For the CDR3, the DNA is TGCAGCGTTGAGGAGACAGGGGTAACCGGGGAGCTGTTTTTT. Residues: CSVEETGVTGELFF.

As concerns this clonotype: One end of the junction does not line up with germline, which may come from a read error. This chain uses TRBV10-3 with TRBJ2-3; D possibly corresponds to TRBD1 (6 bases). The CDR3 has 15 amino acids. The germline V gene has CDR1 ENHRY and CDR2 SYGVKD. CDR3 sequence: CAIRDPDSVPDAQYF. CDR3 bases: TGTGCCATCAGAGACCCGGACAGTGTCCCAGATGCGCAGTATTTT.

The rearrangement links TRBV7-9 to TRBJ2-3, with 9 bases lining up with TRBD1. The CDR3 is 16 amino acids. Germline CDR1 SEHNR, CDR2 FQNEAQ (reference sequence). The V and J ends lost 5 bases and 2 bases, in that order; junction bases with no gene match: 8. The CDR3 spells CASSPPGQGITDTQYF. The DNA for the CDR3 is TGTGCCAGCAGCCCGCCGGGACAGGGTATCACAGATACGCAGTATTTT.

This clonotype was seen more than once but under ten times. This chain uses TRBV7-8 with TRBJ1-1; 7 bases agree with TRBD1. This CDR3 has 18 amino acids. The germline gives CDR1 SGHVS, CDR2 FQNEAQ. The V gene end was trimmed by 5 bases and the J gene end by 1 base; junction bases not matched to a gene: 16. The CDR3 DNA reads as TGTGCCAGCAGCCCATTCAGGACAGGCATGAGGGGGAACACTGAAGCTTTCTTT. This sequence encodes CASSPFRTGMRGNTEAFF.

The chain couples TRBV20-1 to TRBJ1-1, with D possibly TRBD1 on 6 matching bases. This CDR3 comprises 13 residues. V was clipped by 6 bases and J by 6 bases, with 17 bases between them. CDR1 DFQATT and CDR2 SNEGSKA come from the germline V gene (reference sequence). This chain's CDR3 is CSARGGAVPEAFF. The CDR3 nucleotides read TGCAGTGCAAGGGGGGGGGCTGTCCCTGAAGCTTTCTTT.

The V gene is TRBV20-1, the J gene TRBJ1-6; 11 bases fit TRBD1. CDR1 and CDR2 (germline): DFQATT, SNEGSKA (reference sequence). This CDR3 region has 14 residues. The V segment lost 4 bases and the J segment 9 bases; nucleotides outside the gene matches: 5. DNA of the CDR3: TGCAGTGCTAACCGGGACAGGGGGTGTTCACCCCTCCACTTT. Its protein product is CSANRDRGCSPLHF.

The chain joins TRBV3-1 to TRBJ2-7; TRBD1 matches at 10 bases. CDR1 and CDR2 from the germline V gene are LGHDT and YNNKEL (reference sequence). The CDR3 is made up of 16 amino acids. The V gene end was trimmed by 4 bases and the J gene end by 2 bases; junction bases not matched to a gene: 8. Written as DNA, the CDR3 is TGTGCCAGCAGCCGAACCGCCGGGACAGGGGCCTACGAGCAGTACTTC. Encoded protein: CASSRTAGTGAYEQYF.

This clonotype occurred many times. The rearrangement joins TRBV6-5 to TRBJ1-1; D gene ambiguous. This CDR3 is 14 amino acids long. The V gene lost 2 bases and the J gene lost 4 bases, with 11 bases spanning the gap. Per the germline V gene, CDR1 is MNHEY and CDR2 is SVGAGI. CDR3 DNA: TGTGCCAGCAGTTACAAGGGTAGCGGCACTGAAGCTTTCTTT. The encoded protein is CASSYKGSGTEAFF.

This clonotype was detected only a few times. V gene TRBV20-1 combines with J gene TRBJ2-2, with D unresolved. With 4 bases removed from V and 7 bases from J, the gap between germline ends came to 10 bases. The germline gives CDR1 DFQATT, CDR2 SNEGSKA (reference sequence). The CDR3 contains 12 residues. The chain's CDR3 is CSAISWVGELFF. The DNA for the CDR3 is TGCAGTGCTATATCTTGGGTCGGGGAGCTGTTTTTT.

This clonotype was counted ten times or more. CDR3 amino acids: CATKAPGTDTQYF. The CDR3 nucleotides read TGCGCCACTAAGGCCCCAGGAACAGATACGCAGTATTTT. V gene TRBV5-1 combines with J gene TRBJ2-3, with D uncertain. The germline V gene has CDR1 SGHRS and CDR2 YFSETQ. Trimming shortened V by 9 bases and J by 3 bases, and 14 bases separated the two germline ends. There are 13 residues in the CDR3.

The chain uses TRBV7-9 and TRBJ2-5, with 10 bases lining up with TRBD1. The CDR3 totals 17 residues. CDR1 is SEHNR, CDR2 FQNEAQ, per germline (reference sequence). V lost 5 bases and J lost 3; bases outside the gene matches: 12. CDR3 amino acids: CASSLMGQGLKEETQYF. The DNA for the CDR3 is TGTGCCAGCAGCCTTATGGGACAGGGGCTGAAGGAAGAGACCCAGTACTTC.

This clonotype showed up many times. This chain links TRBV7-9 with TRBJ2-1; D uncertain. Trimming removed 5 bases from V and 0 bases from J, with 11 bases in between. CDR1 SEHNR and CDR2 FQNEAQ come from the germline V gene (reference sequence). The CDR3 spans 15 residues. CDR3 in amino acids: CASSLDGGSYNEQFF. Written as DNA, the CDR3 is TGTGCCAGCAGCCTTGACGGTGGCTCCTACAATGAGCAGTTCTTC.

This clonotype is categorized as medium-sized (0.01 to 0.1%). The chain is built from TRBV5-1 and TRBJ1-4, with TRBD1 matching over 8 bases. This CDR3 has 16 residues. The germline CDR1 and CDR2 sequences are SGHRS and YFSETQ. V was clipped by 0 bases and J by 7 bases; unmatched bases: 8. The CDR3 bases are TGCGCCAGCAGCTTGGCCGTGCAGGGGGCAGGTGAAAAACTGTTTTTT. Amino acids: CASSLAVQGAGEKLFF.

The gene calls are TRBV7-9 and TRBJ1-1; 10 bases are shared with TRBD1. This CDR3 has 15 amino acids. J was trimmed by 4 bases and V by 5 bases; bases with no gene match: 7. In germline, CDR1 is SEHNR, CDR2 FQNEAQ (reference sequence). The CDR3 reads CASSRGQGLGTEAFF. The DNA of the CDR3 is TGTGCCAGCAGCCGGGGACAGGGGTTGGGCACTGAAGCTTTCTTT.

This clonotype was seen more than once but under ten times. This sequence joins TRBV6-1 and TRBJ1-3; unclear D gene. The CDR3 covers 13 residues. The V gene lost 8 bases and the J gene lost 0 bases, with 8 bases spanning the gap. Germline V gene sequence: CDR1 MNHNS, CDR2 SASEGT. In DNA form, the CDR3 reads TGTGCCAGCGGGGTGGGCTCTGGAAACACCATATATTTT. This gives the protein CASGVGSGNTIYF.

This clonotype appeared many times. V is TRBV25-1 and J is TRBJ1-1, with a weak D call TRBD1 (6 bases). The ends were cut back, 7 bases at V and 6 bases at J, with 12 bases in the middle. This CDR3 contains 12 residues. CDR1 and CDR2 from the germline V gene are MGHDK and SYGVNS. As DNA, the CDR3 is TGTGCCAGCATCTTAGGGGGATCTGAAGCTTTCTTT. Amino acid sequence: CASILGGSEAFF.

The chain links TRBV2 to TRBJ1-5, with TRBD1 identical over 8 bases. This CDR3 spans 13 amino acids. V lost 7 bases and J lost 6; bases outside the gene matches: 5. Germline V CDR1 and CDR2: SNHLY, FYNNEI. The CDR3 DNA is TGTGCCAGCACCGACAGGGGTAGTCAGCCCCAGCATTTT. It translates to CASTDRGSQPQHF.

This clonotype was observed a few times. This chain connects TRBV20-1 to TRBJ2-5; tentatively, D is TRBD1 or TRBD2 (7 bases each). The CDR3 consists of 14 residues. Germline V gives CDR1 DFQATT, CDR2 SNEGSKA (reference sequence). V lost 6 bases, J lost 3 bases, and 17 bases lay in between. The CDR3 loop reads CSAVTGAGEETQYF. The CDR3, as DNA: TGCAGTGCGGTTACAGGGGCGGGAGAAGAGACCCAGTACTTC.

This clonotype was seen many times. The CDR3 nucleotides are TGTGCCAGCAGTTTTGTAATTTGGGTCGAGGTCGCCTATGGCTACACCTTC. Amino acids: CASSFVIWVEVAYGYTF. The genes are TRBV12-3 or TRBV12-4 and TRBJ1-2; no definite D call. The CDR3 spans 17 residues. Trimming took off 3 bases at V and 4 bases at J, with 21 bases between the two ends.

The chain links TRBV18 to TRBJ2-1, with 7 bases lining up with TRBD2. Germline CDR1 and CDR2: KGHSH and LQKENI. V lost 0 bases and J lost 5; bases outside the gene matches: 10. This CDR3 has 17 residues. The CDR3 region is CASSPPSASGYNNEQFF. The CDR3 DNA reads as TGTGCCAGCTCACCACCAAGTGCTAGCGGATACAACAATGAGCAGTTCTTC.